The 32 T cell receptor beta chains reported below all come from one sample, sequenced in a study of cytomegalovirus exposure and HLA in healthy donors. Primers: 60 Vbeta forward and 13 Jbeta reverse. Generated by immunoSEQ multiplex PCR, the TCRdb table keeps only in-frame clones and is missing some. Of 150,000 to 200,000 clones detected, around 80% appear once; the ten largest clones hold approximately 0.51%. The sequencing sample was made of PBMCs. Receptor source: a woman aged 45 to 65 in good health and CMV-seronegative.

The CDR3, as DNA: TGTGCCACCCACTCGGGGTATTTT. Protein: CATHSGYF. The chain has TRBV2 and TRBJ2-3; D not certain. CDR3 length: 8 residues. Germline V gene sequence: CDR1 SNHLY, CDR2 FYNNEI. V was cut by 10 bases and J by 14 bases, with 10 bases left in between.

The rearrangement uses TRBV28 and TRBJ2-2; 7 bases align to TRBD1. Germline V CDR1 and CDR2: MDHEN, SYDVKM. Trimming cost V 10 bases and J 0 bases; bases outside gene matches: 5. This CDR3 has 14 amino acids. CDR3 in amino acids: CATTGTANTGELFF. The CDR3 nucleotides are TGTGCCACTACCGGGACAGCGAACACCGGGGAGCTGTTTTTT.

The rearrangement uses TRBV30 and TRBJ2-3; 8 bases map to TRBD1. This CDR3 contains 14 residues. Germline-derived CDR1 and CDR2 are GTSNPN and SVGIG (reference sequence). J gave up 2 bases and V 1 base, and 2 bases lay outside the gene matches. CDR3 DNA sequence: TGTGCCTGGAGTGCAGGGGGCTTCACAGATACGCAGTATTTT. It codes for CAWSAGGFTDTQYF.

V is TRBV21-1 and J is TRBJ2-5; the table names TRBD2, a call not compared with the DNA. TRBV21-1 is described as a pseudogene. The CDR3 sequence is 15 residues long. CDR3 bases: TGTGCCAGCCCCCCTCCGGTAGCGGGGCAAGAGACCCAGTACTTC. Its translation is CASPPPVAGQETQYF.

This chain joins TRBV4-3 and TRBJ2-5; D unclear. CDR3 length equals 15 residues. The V gene's germline CDR1 is LGHNA and CDR2 YSLEER. Trimming shortened V by 1 base and J by 4 bases, and 13 bases separated the two germline ends. DNA of the CDR3: TGCGCCAGCAGCCAAGGATACGCGTCCCCAGAGACCCAGTACTTC. Encoded protein: CASSQGYASPETQYF.

The chain uses TRBV2 and TRBJ2-5; 8 nucleotides align to TRBD2. TRBJ2-7 matches the DNA end more closely, so the J call is doubtful. This CDR3 is 13 amino acids long. CDR1 and CDR2 from the germline V gene are SNHLY and FYNNEI. The CDR3 nucleotides read TGTGCCAGCAGTGGCGGGAGGTCCTACGAGCAGTACTTC. Protein product: CASSGGRSYEQYF.

The chain joins TRBV6-4 to TRBJ2-7; 8 bases fit TRBD1. This CDR3 is built from 13 residues. J was trimmed by 4 bases and V by 6 bases; bases with no gene match: 5. Germline V CDR1 and CDR2: MRHNA, SNTAGT. The CDR3 coding sequence is TGTGCCAGCAGAGGACAGGGCGTATACGAGCAGTACTTC. Amino acids: CASRGQGVYEQYF.

The chain carries TRBV19 and TRBJ2-7, with no clear D. V lost 0 bases, J lost 5 bases, and 11 bases lay in between. This CDR3 has 14 residues. CDR1 LNHDA and CDR2 SQIVND come from the germline V gene (reference sequence). The chain's CDR3 is CASSIDGVVDEQYF. The CDR3 nucleotides read TGTGCCAGTAGTATAGACGGAGTGGTGGACGAGCAGTACTTC.

The chain is built from TRBV5-4 and TRBJ2-1, with 8 bases that match TRBD1. Trimming at V came to 4 bases and at J to 0 bases, leaving 6 bases not matched to a gene. The CDR3 has 16 residues. The germline CDR1 and CDR2 sequences are SGHNT and YYREEE (reference sequence). CDR3 DNA sequence: TGTGCCAGCAGCACCTCAGGGGGCCTCTCCTACAATGAGCAGTTCTTC. The encoded protein is CASSTSGGLSYNEQFF.

V usage is TRBV28 and J usage is TRBJ2-2, with 12 bases matching TRBD2. The CDR3 runs 15 residues. After removal of 8 bases from V and 8 bases from J, the junction contained 9 bases not matched to a gene. Germline assignment: CDR1 MDHEN and CDR2 SYDVKM. The CDR3 DNA reads as TGTGCCAGCCGCCCCCGGACTAGCGGGATTGGGGAGCTGTTTTTT. The encoded protein is CASRPRTSGIGELFF.

The V and J genes are TRBV19 and TRBJ2-3; the D gene is possibly TRBD1 (5 bases). V lost 3 bases and J lost 2, with 15 bases in between. CDR3 size: 16 residues. In germline, CDR1 is LNHDA, CDR2 SQIVND (reference sequence). The CDR3 nucleotides are TGTGCCAGTAGTATCATGTTCGCAGGGATCACAGATACGCAGTATTTT. Encoded protein: CASSIMFAGITDTQYF.

This clone was recorded a few times. This chain uses TRBV28 with TRBJ1-3; D possibly corresponds to TRBD1 (5 bases). Germline assignment: CDR1 MDHEN and CDR2 SYDVKM. The CDR3 covers 15 residues. V was trimmed by 5 bases and J by 0 bases, leaving 11 bases between them. This chain's CDR3 is CASSPRGGSGNTIYF. The CDR3 DNA reads TGTGCCAGCAGTCCTCGGGGGGGCTCTGGAAACACCATATATTTT.

As DNA, the CDR3 is TGCGCCAGCAGGGACAGTTGGGGCCTCTACGAGCAGTACTTC. It yields the protein CASRDSWGLYEQYF. This chain connects TRBV5-1 to TRBJ2-7; D might be TRBD1 (6 bases). The germline V and J ends were trimmed by 5 bases and 3 bases, with 15 bases remaining between them. Germline-derived CDR1 and CDR2 are SGHRS and YFSETQ. This CDR3 is 14 amino acids long.

This clone was observed a few times. The chain joins TRBV19 to TRBJ1-1; D perhaps matches TRBD1 (5 bases). The CDR3 sequence is 16 residues long. Germline V lookup: CDR1 LNHDA, CDR2 SQIVND (reference sequence). Trimming removed 7 bases at V and 4 bases at J, with 22 bases between. DNA for the CDR3: TGTGCCAGTATTCCGGGCAGGGTTTTTATCGGCACTGAAGCTTTCTTT. Its translation is CASIPGRVFIGTEAFF.

The chain links TRBV14 to TRBJ1-6; D possibly corresponds to TRBD1 (5 bases). From germline, CDR1 is SGHDN and CDR2 FVKESK. Trimming took off 0 bases at V and 10 bases at J, with 13 bases between the two ends. The CDR3 spans 15 residues. In nucleotides, the CDR3 is TGTGCCAGCAGCCAAGACGGGGGGACGCGATCACCCCTCCACTTT. Residues: CASSQDGGTRSPLHF.

The CDR3 bases are TGTGCCAGCAGCGTAGCGGGGGGTTTAACAGATACGCAGTATTTT. Protein: CASSVAGGLTDTQYF. The V and J genes are TRBV9 and TRBJ2-3, with TRBD2 identical over 7 bases. CDR1 is SGDLS, CDR2 YYNGEE, per germline. The CDR3 contains 15 residues. Trimming at V came to 0 bases and at J to 3 bases, leaving 4 bases not matched to a gene.

CDR3 nucleotides: TGTGCCAGCAGTTTAACCCTGGGGAGGGACTCCTACGAGCAGTACTTC. This translates into CASSLTLGRDSYEQYF. V and J are TRBV28 and TRBJ2-7; 7 nucleotides match TRBD2. CDR1 MDHEN and CDR2 SYDVKM come from the germline V gene. The CDR3 length is 16 residues. With 2 bases clipped from V and 0 bases from J, the junction kept 7 bases outside the gene matches.

This rearrangement joins TRBV13 to TRBJ2-1, with 10 bases that match TRBD1. Losses at the gene ends were 3 bases for V and 7 bases for J; bases not matched to a gene: 0. This CDR3 contains 13 residues. Per germline, CDR1 PRHDT and CDR2 FYEKMQ (reference sequence). The DNA for the CDR3 is TGTGCCAGCAGCTTGGACAGGGGGAATGAGCAGTTCTTC. Protein: CASSLDRGNEQFF.

This chain uses TRBV25-1 with TRBJ1-1; the D gene is possibly TRBD1 (6 bases). The germline V gene encodes CDR1 MGHDK and CDR2 SYGVNS. V dropped 6 bases and J dropped 0 bases, with 14 bases sitting between them. This CDR3 spans 15 amino acids. CDR3 protein: CASRRIQGLNTEAFF. The CDR3, as DNA: TGTGCCAGCAGGCGAATACAGGGATTGAACACTGAAGCTTTCTTT.

The chain is built from TRBV27 and TRBJ1-1; TRBD1 is a possible D gene (6 bases). The germline CDR1 and CDR2 sequences are MNHEY and SMNVEV (reference sequence). V lost 5 bases and J lost 0, with 7 bases in between. The CDR3 loop spans 13 amino acids. Written as DNA, the CDR3 is TGTGCCAGCAGTGACAGGATGAACACTGAAGCTTTCTTT. Translating gives CASSDRMNTEAFF.

This clone has just one count. The chain combines TRBV7-6 with TRBJ2-5, with unresolved D. From germline, CDR1 is SGHVS and CDR2 FNYEAQ. Trimming removed 3 bases at V and 4 bases at J, with 9 bases between. CDR3 length equals 13 residues. The chain's CDR3 is CASSFRILETQYF. The CDR3 coding sequence is TGTGCCAGCAGCTTCAGGATCCTAGAGACCCAGTACTTC.

The chain is built from TRBV5-4 and TRBJ1-2, with TRBD1 matching over 8 bases. The V gene end was trimmed by 0 bases and the J gene end by 5 bases; junction bases not matched to a gene: 3. The germline gives CDR1 SGHNT, CDR2 YYREEE (reference sequence). The CDR3 is 14 residues long. CDR3 in amino acids: CASSLATGEYGYTF. The CDR3 DNA sequence: TGTGCCAGCAGCTTGGCGACAGGGGAGTATGGCTACACCTTC.

The chain combines TRBV27 with TRBJ2-3, with D possibly being TRBD1 (6 bases). Germline assignment: CDR1 MNHEY and CDR2 SMNVEV (reference sequence). Trimming stripped 4 bases from V and 3 bases from J, with 14 bases between. CDR3 length: 15 amino acids. Here the CDR3 DNA reads TGTGCCAGCAGTTACTACAGGGTTGGGACAGATACGCAGTATTTT. Its translation is CASSYYRVGTDTQYF.

The gene calls are TRBV5-6 and TRBJ1-5; no clear D gene. The germline V gene encodes CDR1 SGHDT and CDR2 YYEEEE. Deletions cut 4 bases from V and 6 bases from J, with 8 bases between. The CDR3 is made up of 12 amino acids. This chain's CDR3 is CASSLGSQPQHF. CDR3 sequence (DNA): TGTGCCAGCAGCCTGGGTAGTCAGCCCCAGCATTTT.

V and J are TRBV10-3 and TRBJ2-7; the D is unclear. This CDR3 has 13 amino acids. The V end was cut by 5 bases, the J end by 3 bases, with 11 bases between. Per germline, CDR1 ENHRY and CDR2 SYGVKD. CDR3 in amino acids: CAISSPGYYEQYF. DNA for the CDR3: TGTGCCATCAGTAGCCCAGGTTACTACGAGCAGTACTTC.

J is TRBJ2-3 and V is TRBV10-3; 11 bases agree with TRBD1. With 5 bases clipped from V and 5 bases from J, the junction kept 15 bases outside the gene matches. This CDR3 has 18 amino acids. In germline, CDR1 is ENHRY, CDR2 SYGVKD. CDR3 sequence reads: CAISPIAGQGEVGDTQYF. CDR3 nucleotide sequence: TGTGCCATCAGTCCGATCGCGGGACAGGGGGAGGTTGGAGATACGCAGTATTTT.

The J gene is TRBJ2-3, the V gene TRBV4-1, with D maybe TRBD2 (5 bases). The V gene's germline CDR1 is MGHRA and CDR2 YSYEKL. This CDR3 is 15 amino acids long. V was shortened by 4 bases and J by 11 bases, with 22 bases between the two germline ends. The CDR3 region has the DNA TGCGCCAGCAGCCGCCAGGACTGGGGATCGGATGGGCAGTATTTT. This codes for CASSRQDWGSDGQYF.

The chain uses TRBV27 and TRBJ1-2; 9 positions match TRBD1. V dropped 4 bases and J dropped 8; count of bases not matched to a gene: 8. This CDR3 contains 14 residues. Germline CDR1 is MNHEY and CDR2 is SMNVEV (reference sequence). CDR3 DNA sequence: TGTGCCAGCAGTTCGGGACAGGGAGATAGGGGCTACACCTTC. Protein product: CASSSGQGDRGYTF.

The V gene is TRBV29-1, the J gene TRBJ2-1, with 7 nucleotides matching TRBD2. V was clipped by 4 bases and J by 0 bases; unmatched bases: 9. The length of the CDR3 is 16 residues. Germline V gene sequence: CDR1 SQVTM, CDR2 ANQGSEA. As DNA, the CDR3 is TGCAGCGTTGTGGGCAGCGGGAAGAGCTCCTACAATGAGCAGTTCTTC. Amino acid sequence: CSVVGSGKSSYNEQFF.

The rearrangement links TRBV7-2 to TRBJ2-7, with D possibly TRBD1 on 6 matching bases. Trimming took 4 bases from V and 7 from J, leaving 23 bases between them. The CDR3 is made up of 16 amino acids. Germline V gene data show CDR1 as SGHTA and CDR2 as FQGNSA. CDR3 bases: TGTGCCAGCAGCTCGCCGGCCTTTGCAGGGGAAAGGGAGCAGTACTTC. It yields the protein CASSSPAFAGEREQYF.

This clone appeared once. Its ends do not fully match the called genes, so a read error is possible. Distinct nucleotide sequences in the sample also encode this CDR3. The chain has TRBV28 and TRBJ1-2; D is perhaps TRBD1 (6 bases). Germline lookup yields CDR1 MDHEN and CDR2 SYDVKM. This CDR3 region has 15 residues. CDR3 amino acids: CASSLLDRSNYGYTF. CDR3 bases: TGTGCCAGCAGTTTACTGGACAGATCTAACTATGGTTACACCTTC.

The rearrangement joins TRBV28 to TRBJ1-5; D may be TRBD1 (5 bases). From germline, CDR1 is MDHEN and CDR2 SYDVKM. The V gene lost 7 bases and the J gene lost 5 bases, with 15 bases spanning the gap. This CDR3 spans 14 amino acids. CDR3 protein: CASKGRREDQPQHF. The CDR3 region has the DNA TGTGCCAGCAAAGGTCGCAGGGAAGATCAGCCCCAGCATTTT. Supplemented by reference TRBV28 and TRBJ1-5, the full variable domain reads DVKVTQSSRYLVKRTGEKVFLECVQDMDHENMFWYRQDPGLGLRLIYFSYDVKMKEKGDIPEGYSVSREKKERFSLILESASTNQTSMYLCASKGRREDQPQHFGDGTRLSIL.